Here is one T cell receptor (beta chain) with its context. What it binds is unknown. The CDR3 spans 14 residues. V gave up 5 bases and J gave up 8 bases, with 18 bases separating them. Per germline, CDR1 MNHNS and CDR2 SASEGT. The sample originates from a study of T cells after posttransplantation cyclophosphamide. Findings and limits, study-wide: Later blood repertoires were often dominated by clones from the donor CD8+ memory compartment. Blood and skin or GI T cell repertoires showed limited TRB overlap. Recipient CMV seropositivity and CMV reactivation strongly tracked TRB clonality.

Controls had myeloablative marrow grafts with methotrexate and calcineurin inhibitor, sampled at 1 year. This table comes from immunoSEQ multiplex PCR, and its TCRdb copy is limited to in-frame clones, with some not included. The sample carries 15,000 to 20,000 clones, about nine tenths recorded once. The chain is built from TRBV6-1 and TRBJ1-2; D not resolved. The TCR was taken from a male patient in his fifties or sixties who received an allogeneic stem cell transplant from an unrelated donor, was CMV-positive, and had chronic GVHD only. T cells may partly derive from the graft donor. The input for sequencing was PBMCs, taken after an allogeneic stem cell transplant with a calcineurin inhibitor and methotrexate. CDR3 sequence: CASSPARDVGGYTF. The CDR3 coding sequence is TGTGCCAGCAGTCCTGCTCGGGATGTTGGAGGCTACACCTTC.